This is a list of T cell receptor beta chains from one sample in a study of control samples from healthy donors and cancer patients. The assay was immunoSEQ multiplex PCR, and TCRdb's table has in-frame clones only and misses some. This table has some 70,000 clones, 83% appearing once. Input material: blood. These receptor sequences come from a man in his 60s in good health. CDR3s include the opening cysteine and the closing phenylalanine or tryptophan. A D gene is named only where the DNA matches it firmly. The size of a clone is reported for some rows only, either as once, few or many, or as a class for expanded clones.

j_gene: TRBJ2-2
abundance: NA
d_gene: NA
v_gene: TRBV11-2
CDR3aa: CASSTNRGTGELFF
CDR3nt: TGTGCCAGCAGCACAAACAGAGGCACCGGGGAGCTGTTTTTT

j_gene: TRBJ2-5
abundance: NA
d_gene: NA
v_gene: TRBV28
CDR3aa: CASRRDVGVKETQYF
CDR3nt: TGTGCCAGCAGGCGGGACGTAGGGGTAAAAGAGACCCAGTACTTC

j_gene: TRBJ1-2
abundance: few
d_gene: TRBD1
v_gene: TRBV12-3/TRBV12-4
CDR3aa: CASSPGGGNGYTF
CDR3nt: TGTGCCAGCAGCCCAGGGGGTGGGAATGGCTACACCTTC

j_gene: TRBJ1-2
abundance: once
d_gene: TRBD1
v_gene: TRBV28
CDR3aa: CASSGTGGQYGYTF
CDR3nt: TGTGCCAGCAGTGGGACAGGGGGCCAGTATGGCTACACCTTC

j_gene: TRBJ1-5
abundance: NA
d_gene: NA
v_gene: TRBV27
CDR3aa: CASSLSPNQPQHF
CDR3nt: TGTGCCAGCAGTTTATCGCCCAATCAGCCCCAGCATTTT

j_gene: TRBJ1-1
abundance: NA
d_gene: TRBD1
v_gene: TRBV7-8
CDR3aa: CASSFTDRVSTEAFF
CDR3nt: TGTGCCAGCAGCTTCACGGACAGGGTGAGCACTGAAGCTTTCTTT

j_gene: TRBJ1-2
abundance: NA
d_gene: NA
v_gene: TRBV27
CDR3aa: CASSLLGLSYTF
CDR3nt: TGTGCCAGCAGTTTACTGGGACTGAGCTACACCTTC

j_gene: TRBJ1-2
abundance: NA
d_gene: NA
v_gene: TRBV27
CDR3aa: CASGGGVFYGYTF
CDR3nt: TGTGCCAGTGGGGGAGGGGTTTTCTATGGCTACACCTTC

j_gene: TRBJ2-3
abundance: NA
d_gene: TRBD2
v_gene: TRBV28
CDR3aa: CASSLVGTINTDTQYF
CDR3nt: TGTGCCAGCAGTTTAGTCGGGACTATAAACACAGATACGCAGTATTTT

j_gene: TRBJ2-3
abundance: NA
d_gene: TRBD1
v_gene: TRBV9
CDR3aa: CASSVDGTGTYTDTQYF
CDR3nt: TGTGCCAGCAGCGTTGACGGGACAGGGACCTACACAGATACGCAGTATTTT

j_gene: TRBJ1-5
abundance: NA
d_gene: TRBD1
v_gene: TRBV6-2/TRBV6-3
CDR3aa: CASSYGTGDSNQPQHF
CDR3nt: TGTGCCAGCAGTTACGGGACAGGGGATAGCAATCAGCCCCAGCATTTT

j_gene: TRBJ2-7
abundance: few
d_gene: NA
v_gene: TRBV20-1
CDR3aa: CSASSLRGQSYEQYF
CDR3nt: TGCAGTGCTAGTAGCCTCCGTGGCCAGTCCTACGAGCAGTACTTC

j_gene: TRBJ1-5
abundance: NA
d_gene: TRBD1
v_gene: TRBV19
CDR3aa: CASRVQGNSNQPQHF
CDR3nt: TGTGCCAGTAGGGTACAGGGGAATAGCAATCAGCCCCAGCATTTT

j_gene: TRBJ1-1
abundance: NA
d_gene: NA
v_gene: TRBV4-3
CDR3aa: CASSQDRGPNTEAFF
CDR3nt: TGCGCCAGCAGCCAAGATAGAGGGCCAAACACTGAAGCTTTCTTT

j_gene: TRBJ2-2
abundance: NA
d_gene: NA
v_gene: TRBV6-2/TRBV6-3
CDR3aa: CASSNHRARGGELFF
CDR3nt: TGTGCCAGCAGTAATCACCGGGCCCGTGGAGGGGAGCTGTTTTTT

j_gene: TRBJ2-2
abundance: NA
d_gene: TRBD2
v_gene: TRBV5-1
CDR3aa: CASSFTSGSYTGELFF
CDR3nt: TGCGCCAGCAGCTTCACTAGCGGGAGTTACACCGGGGAGCTGTTTTTT

j_gene: TRBJ2-4
abundance: NA
d_gene: TRBD1
v_gene: TRBV4-1
CDR3aa: CASSQARQGVKNIQYF
CDR3nt: TGCGCCAGCAGCCAAGCCAGACAGGGGGTCAAAAACATTCAGTACTTC

j_gene: TRBJ2-1
abundance: NA
d_gene: NA
v_gene: TRBV19
CDR3aa: CASSITQGNEQFF
CDR3nt: TGTGCCAGTAGTATCACGCAGGGTAATGAGCAGTTCTTC

j_gene: TRBJ2-5
abundance: NA
d_gene: NA
v_gene: TRBV5-1
CDR3aa: CASSFEKSKETQYF
CDR3nt: TGCGCCAGCAGCTTTGAAAAGAGTAAAGAGACCCAGTACTTC

j_gene: TRBJ2-1
abundance: few
d_gene: TRBD2
v_gene: TRBV30
CDR3aa: CAWTRGGLAGYNEQFF
CDR3nt: TGTGCCTGGACCAGGGGGGGACTAGCGGGATACAATGAGCAGTTCTTC

j_gene: TRBJ2-1
abundance: NA
d_gene: TRBD2
v_gene: TRBV6-4
CDR3aa: CASSEGPAGVGNEQFF
CDR3nt: TGTGCCAGCAGTGAGGGGCCAGCGGGAGTGGGCAATGAGCAGTTCTTC

j_gene: TRBJ2-1
abundance: NA
d_gene: TRBD2
v_gene: TRBV7-2
CDR3aa: CASSFASGRTANEQFF
CDR3nt: TGTGCCAGCAGCTTCGCCAGCGGGAGGACCGCCAATGAGCAGTTCTTC

j_gene: TRBJ2-3
abundance: NA
d_gene: NA
v_gene: TRBV19
CDR3aa: CASTRKGGNTDTQYF
CDR3nt: TGTGCCAGTACCCGAAAGGGCGGGAATACAGATACGCAGTATTTT

j_gene: TRBJ1-1
abundance: NA
d_gene: NA
v_gene: TRBV4-1
CDR3aa: CASSPGSNGERNTEAFF
CDR3nt: TGCGCCAGCAGCCCTGGATCAAACGGGGAAAGGAACACTGAAGCTTTCTTT

j_gene: TRBJ1-1
abundance: NA
d_gene: NA
v_gene: TRBV27
CDR3aa: CASGIQGYDTEAFF
CDR3nt: TGTGCCAGCGGAATACAGGGATATGACACTGAAGCTTTCTTT

j_gene: TRBJ2-7
abundance: NA
d_gene: NA
v_gene: TRBV18
CDR3aa: CASSPGLEGAQYF
CDR3nt: TGTGCCAGCTCCCCGGGACTAGAGGGGGCCCAGTACTTC

j_gene: TRBJ1-1
abundance: NA
d_gene: NA
v_gene: TRBV5-6
CDR3aa: CASSLGQLRTEAFF
CDR3nt: TGTGCCAGCAGCTTGGGACAGTTACGCACTGAAGCTTTCTTT

j_gene: TRBJ1-4
abundance: NA
d_gene: TRBD1
v_gene: TRBV24-1
CDR3aa: CATSEETGGGEKLFF
CDR3nt: TGTGCCACCAGTGAAGAGACAGGGGGAGGTGAAAAACTGTTTTTT

j_gene: TRBJ2-1
abundance: NA
d_gene: NA
v_gene: TRBV3-1/TRBV3-2
CDR3aa: CASSPPVKKNEQFF
CDR3nt: TGTGCCAGCAGCCCCCCCGTGAAGAAGAATGAGCAGTTCTTC

j_gene: TRBJ1-1
abundance: once
d_gene: NA
v_gene: TRBV7-3
CDR3aa: CASSLTQNTEAFF
CDR3nt: TGTGCCAGCAGCTTGACCCAGAACACTGAAGCTTTCTTT

j_gene: TRBJ1-1
abundance: NA
d_gene: NA
v_gene: TRBV18
CDR3aa: CASSPGVNTEAFF
CDR3nt: TGTGCCAGCTCACCAGGAGTGAACACTGAAGCTTTCTTT

j_gene: TRBJ1-1
abundance: NA
d_gene: NA
v_gene: TRBV11-2
CDR3aa: CASSPNLGWRNTEAFF
CDR3nt: TGTGCCAGCAGCCCCAATTTGGGGTGGAGGAACACTGAAGCTTTCTTT

j_gene: TRBJ1-1
abundance: NA
d_gene: NA
v_gene: TRBV28
CDR3aa: CASSLMAGGRGTEAFF
CDR3nt: TGTGCCAGCAGTTTAATGGCGGGGGGCAGAGGAACTGAAGCTTTCTTT

j_gene: TRBJ1-2
abundance: many
d_gene: NA
v_gene: TRBV20-1
CDR3aa: CSAGPKTSYTF
CDR3nt: TGCAGTGCTGGCCCTAAAACGAGCTACACCTTC

j_gene: TRBJ2-1
abundance: NA
d_gene: TRBD2
v_gene: TRBV11-2
CDR3aa: CASSLVPRRLAGKHNEQFF
CDR3nt: TGTGCCAGCAGCTTAGTCCCTAGGAGACTAGCGGGAAAACACAATGAGCAGTTCTTC

j_gene: TRBJ1-5
abundance: NA
d_gene: NA
v_gene: TRBV27
CDR3aa: CASSLWDNQPQHF
CDR3nt: TGTGCCAGCAGTTTATGGGACAATCAGCCCCAGCATTTT

j_gene: TRBJ1-5
abundance: NA
d_gene: NA
v_gene: TRBV3-1/TRBV3-2
CDR3aa: CASSQGGQWNQPQHF
CDR3nt: TGTGCCAGCAGCCAAGGAGGGCAGTGGAACCAGCCCCAGCATTTT

j_gene: TRBJ2-7
abundance: once
d_gene: TRBD1
v_gene: TRBV4-1
CDR3aa: CASSRYGTGADEQYF
CDR3nt: TGCGCCAGCAGCCGGTACGGGACAGGGGCGGACGAGCAGTACTTC